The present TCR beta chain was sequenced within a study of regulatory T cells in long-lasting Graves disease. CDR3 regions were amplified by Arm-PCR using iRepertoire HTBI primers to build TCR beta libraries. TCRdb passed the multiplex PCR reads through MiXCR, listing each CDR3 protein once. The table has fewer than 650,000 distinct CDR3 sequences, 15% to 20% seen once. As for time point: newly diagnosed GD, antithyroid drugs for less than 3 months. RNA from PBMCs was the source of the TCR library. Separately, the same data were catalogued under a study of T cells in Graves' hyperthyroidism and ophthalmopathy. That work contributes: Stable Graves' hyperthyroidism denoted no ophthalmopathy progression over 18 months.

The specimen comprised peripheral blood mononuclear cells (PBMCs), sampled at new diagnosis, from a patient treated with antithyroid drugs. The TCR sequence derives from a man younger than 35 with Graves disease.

The CDR3 nucleotides are TGTGCCAGCAGTGCCTCCCAAGGGTTCAGCTCTGGAAACACCATATATTTT. Its protein product is CASSASQGFSSGNTIYF. The chain employs TRBV12-3 or TRBV12-4 and TRBJ1-3; D remains ambiguous. Between the trimmed V and J ends, which lost 5 bases and 0 bases, there was a span of 17 bases. CDR3 length equals 17 residues.